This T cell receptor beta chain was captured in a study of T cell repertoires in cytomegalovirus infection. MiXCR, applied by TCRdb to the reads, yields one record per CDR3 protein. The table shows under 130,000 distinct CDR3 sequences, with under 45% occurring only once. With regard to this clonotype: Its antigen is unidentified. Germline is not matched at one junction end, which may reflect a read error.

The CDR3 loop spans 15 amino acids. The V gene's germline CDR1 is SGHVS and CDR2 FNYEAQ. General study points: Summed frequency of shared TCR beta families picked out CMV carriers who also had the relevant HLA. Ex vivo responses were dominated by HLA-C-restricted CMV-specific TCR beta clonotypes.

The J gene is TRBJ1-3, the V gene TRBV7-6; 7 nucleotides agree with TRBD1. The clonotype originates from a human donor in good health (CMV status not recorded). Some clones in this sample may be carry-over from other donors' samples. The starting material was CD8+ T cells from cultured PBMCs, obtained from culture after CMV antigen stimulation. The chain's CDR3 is CASSASGGGGNTIFF. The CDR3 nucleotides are TGTGCCAGCAGCGCCTCAGGAGGGGGCGGAAACACCATATTTTTT.